The 11 T cell receptor beta chains in this list originate from one sample, sequenced in a study of shared clonotypes between healthy human individuals. Clones were read by immunoSEQ multiplex PCR, and TCRdb kept only the in-frame ones, dropping some. The sample shows 1.5 million to 2.5 million clones, around 96% of them seen only once. CD45RO-negative, CCR7-selected cells formed the naive CD8 fraction, which excluded terminally differentiated effector memory CD45RA+ cells. Input material: naive CD8+ T cells sorted from blood. The receptors stem from a man in his late teens or twenties in good health.

The chain recombines TRBV6-5 with TRBJ1-2, with 10 bases identical to TRBD1. Germline V gives CDR1 MNHEY, CDR2 SVGAGI. CDR3 size: 15 residues. The V segment lost 7 bases and the J segment 5 bases; nucleotides outside the gene matches: 10. The CDR3 sequence: CASIPGQGEDYGYTF. As DNA, the CDR3 is TGTGCCAGCATCCCTGGACAGGGGGAGGATTATGGCTACACCTTC.

V usage is TRBV5-6 and J usage is TRBJ1-1; TRBD1 aligns across 7 bases. This CDR3 is built from 13 residues. Germline trimming cut 4 bases from V and 4 bases from J; bases unmatched to any gene: 4. Germline loops: CDR1 SGHDT, CDR2 YYEEEE. CDR3: CASSVGTATEAFF. The CDR3 DNA is TGTGCCAGCAGCGTCGGGACAGCCACTGAAGCTTTCTTT.

The gene calls are TRBV13 and TRBJ2-5, with 10 bases that match TRBD2. With V trimmed by 1 base and J by 4 bases, 3 bases remained unmatched. The CDR3 is 15 residues long. CDR1 PRHDT and CDR2 FYEKMQ come from the germline V gene (reference sequence). DNA for the CDR3: TGTGCCAGCAGCTTAGCTAGCGGGGGTTTAGAGACCCAGTACTTC. It translates to CASSLASGGLETQYF. Using reference TRBV13 and TRBJ2-5 for the parts outside the CDR3, the full variable domain is AAGVIQSPRHLIKEKRETATLKCYPIPRHDTVYWYQQGPGQDPQFLISFYEKMQSDKGSIPDRFSAQQFSDYHSELNMSSLELGDSALYFCASSLASGGLETQYFGPGTRLLVL.

The chain combines TRBV15 with TRBJ2-7, with D hard to call. CDR1 is LNHNV, CDR2 YYDKDF, per germline (reference sequence). The CDR3 sequence is 13 residues long. The V end lost 0 bases, the J end lost 6 bases, and 9 bases lay between the germline ends. CDR3 DNA sequence: TGTGCCACCAGCAGAGATTCGATCGTCGAGCAGTACTTC. It encodes CATSRDSIVEQYF.

V gene TRBV4-1 combines with J gene TRBJ2-1; TRBD2 aligns across 7 bases. The V gene's germline CDR1 is MGHRA and CDR2 YSYEKL. Trimming cost V 0 bases and J 5 bases; bases outside gene matches: 4. The length of the CDR3 is 15 residues. CDR3 protein: CASSQDRDYHNEQFF. The CDR3 region has the DNA TGCGCCAGCAGCCAAGACCGGGACTACCACAATGAGCAGTTCTTC.

The V call is TRBV30, the J call TRBJ1-1, with D perhaps matching TRBD1 (6 bases). The CDR3 contains 13 residues. Looked up from germline, CDR1 is GTSNPN and CDR2 is SVGIG (reference sequence). V lost 4 bases and J lost 3, with 12 bases in between. CDR3 DNA sequence: TGTGCCTGGACGTATGGGGGCGACACTGAAGCTTTCTTT. Translated: CAWTYGGDTEAFF. Complete variable domain (other parts from reference TRBV30 and TRBJ1-1): SQTIHQWPATLVQPVGSPLSLECTVEGTSNPNLYWYRQAAGRGLQLLFYSVGIGQISSEVPQNLSASRPQDRQFILSSKKLLLSDSGFYLCAWTYGGDTEAFFGQGTRLTVV.

The chain combines TRBV4-1 with TRBJ2-7; 7 nucleotides align to TRBD1. Germline assignment: CDR1 MGHRA and CDR2 YSYEKL. The CDR3 has 15 residues. Trimming at V came to 3 bases and at J to 7 bases, leaving 12 bases not matched to a gene. CDR3 sequence (DNA): TGCGCCAGCAGCCACGACCGACAGGGAAGGAGAGAGCAGTACTTC. It codes for CASSHDRQGRREQYF.

The chain links TRBV9 to TRBJ1-3; D is uncertain. Germline assignment: CDR1 SGDLS and CDR2 YYNGEE. Trimming removed 0 bases from V and 0 bases from J, with 10 bases in between. CDR3 size: 16 residues. This chain's CDR3 is CASSVDPKDSGNTIYF. The CDR3 DNA follows: TGTGCCAGCAGCGTAGATCCGAAAGACTCTGGAAACACCATATATTTT. Looking up the rest from reference TRBV9 and TRBJ1-3 gives the full variable domain: DSGVTQTPKHLITATGQRVTLRCSPRSGDLSVYWYQQSLDQGLQFLIQYYNGEERAKGNILERFSAQQFPDLHSELNLSSLELGDSALYFCASSVDPKDSGNTIYFGEGSWLTVV.

The rearrangement joins TRBV27 to TRBJ1-4; maybe TRBD1 (6 bases). This CDR3 has 16 amino acids. CDR1 and CDR2 (germline): MNHEY, SMNVEV (reference sequence). V lost 6 bases and J lost 2, with 16 bases in between. The CDR3: CASSSGAGGTNEKLFF. For the CDR3, the DNA is TGTGCCAGCAGCTCAGGGGCTGGGGGGACTAATGAAAAACTGTTTTTT.

The V gene is TRBV6-1, the J gene TRBJ2-2; the match to TRBD1 covers 11 bases. The CDR3 consists of 15 residues. Trimming at V came to 6 bases and at J to 5 bases, leaving 5 bases not matched to a gene. Germline CDR1 reads MNHNS; CDR2 reads SASEGT. In DNA form, the CDR3 reads TGTGCCAGCAGGGACAGGGGGCGACTTACCGGGGAGCTGTTTTTT. It codes for CASRDRGRLTGELFF.

The J gene is TRBJ2-1, the V gene TRBV6-1; no definite D call. Looked up from germline, CDR1 is MNHNS and CDR2 is SASEGT. There are 11 residues in the CDR3. V dropped 5 bases and J dropped 3 bases, with 2 bases sitting between them. CDR3 amino acids: CASSFYNEQFF. The DNA of the CDR3 is TGTGCCAGCAGTTTCTACAATGAGCAGTTCTTC.